The text below deals with one T cell receptor beta chain. This entry is derived from a study of shared T cell receptors in the human thymus. Germline assignment: CDR1 SGHAT and CDR2 FQNNGV. The trim removed 4 bases at V and 6 bases at J, leaving 4 bases unmatched. The CDR3 covers 13 residues. Profiled with immunoSEQ multiplex PCR; TCRdb holds only in-frame clones, not every one. In the table there are 540,000 or so clones, about four fifths of which are singletons. The sample was also reused in another study, on human thymus T cells. That report notes: Resections that were taken during corrective heart surgery supplied the thymus tissue. An apparent bias in V and J gene usage was seen in thymic and blood repertoires.

This receptor was taken from a boy under two years old with a congenital heart defect. The rearrangement uses TRBV11-2 and TRBJ1-2, with 8 bases matching TRBD1. Sequenced: thymocytes. The CDR3 sequence is CASSSRGPDGYTF. CDR3 bases: TGTGCCAGCAGCTCCAGGGGGCCCGATGGCTACACCTTC.